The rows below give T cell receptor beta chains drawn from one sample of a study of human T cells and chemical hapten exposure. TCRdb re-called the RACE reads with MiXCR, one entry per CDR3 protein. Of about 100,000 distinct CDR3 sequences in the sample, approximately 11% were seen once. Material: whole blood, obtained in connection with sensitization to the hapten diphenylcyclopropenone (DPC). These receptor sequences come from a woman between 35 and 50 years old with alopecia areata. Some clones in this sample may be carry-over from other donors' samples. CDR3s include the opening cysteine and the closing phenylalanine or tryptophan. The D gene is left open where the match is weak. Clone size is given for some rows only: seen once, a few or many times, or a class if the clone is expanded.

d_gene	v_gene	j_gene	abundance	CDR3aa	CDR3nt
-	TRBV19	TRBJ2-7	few	CASSRSPGRTYEQYF	TGTGCCAGTAGTAGGTCCCCGGGACGGACCTACGAGCAGTACTTC
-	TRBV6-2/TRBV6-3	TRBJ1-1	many	CASSYIREAFF	TGTGCCAGCAGTTATATCCGTGAAGCTTTCTTT
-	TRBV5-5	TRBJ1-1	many	CASSLLGAQTEAFF	TGTGCCAGCAGCTTGCTGGGGGCGCAGACTGAAGCTTTCTTT
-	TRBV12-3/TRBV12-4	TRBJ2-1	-	CASRGRENHNEQFF	TGTGCCAGCAGGGGCAGGGAGAACCACAATGAGCAGTTCTTC
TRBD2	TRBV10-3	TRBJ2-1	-	CAISGTSDGNEQFF	TGTGCCATCAGTGGGACTAGCGACGGCAATGAGCAGTTCTTC
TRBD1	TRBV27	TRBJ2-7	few	CASSLQGTGVAYEQYF	TGTGCCAGCAGTTTACAGGGGACAGGGGTTGCCTACGAGCAGTACTTC
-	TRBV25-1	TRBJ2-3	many	CASSGWGDTQYF	TGTGCCAGCAGTGGCTGGGGAGATACGCAGTATTTT
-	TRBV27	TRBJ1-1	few	CASSPSTDNTEAFF	TGTGCCAGCAGTCCCTCGACAGACAACACTGAAGCTTTCTTT
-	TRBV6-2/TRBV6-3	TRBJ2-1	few	CASSYSRQNPYNEQFF	TGTGCCAGCAGTTACTCTCGGCAAAACCCCTACAATGAGCAGTTCTTC
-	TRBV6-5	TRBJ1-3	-	CASSYTAPLSSGNTIYF	TGTGCCAGCAGCTACACCGCACCTCTTAGCTCTGGAAACACCATATATTTT
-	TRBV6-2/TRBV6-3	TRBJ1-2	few	CASSYEAGAVRGYTF	TGTGCCAGCAGTTACGAGGCAGGCGCCGTTCGTGGCTACACCTTC
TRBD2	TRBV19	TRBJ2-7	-	CASSSGTSGVGQYF	TGTGCCAGTAGTTCTGGGACTAGCGGCGTGGGGCAGTACTTC
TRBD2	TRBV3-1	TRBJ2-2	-	CASSLQGSGGLTGELFF	TGTGCCAGCAGCCTTCAGGGAAGCGGGGGGTTGACCGGGGAGCTGTTTTTT
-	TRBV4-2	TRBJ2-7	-	CASSQDQSSKTVSYEQYF	TGTGCCAGCAGCCAGGACCAGTCAAGTAAGACCGTCTCCTACGAGCAGTACTTC
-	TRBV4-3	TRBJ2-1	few	CASSQRQGYEQFF	TGCGCCAGCAGCCAGCGCCAGGGATATGAGCAGTTCTTC
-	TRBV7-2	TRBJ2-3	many	CASSLALRAGRTDTQYF	TGTGCCAGCAGCTTAGCCCTCCGGGCGGGGCGCACAGATACGCAGTATTTT
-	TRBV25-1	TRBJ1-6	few	CASSEYGSPLHF	TGTGCCAGCAGTGAATATGGATCACCCCTCCACTTT
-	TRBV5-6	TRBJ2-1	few	CASMGVYNEQFF	TGTGCCAGCATGGGGGTCTACAATGAGCAGTTCTTC
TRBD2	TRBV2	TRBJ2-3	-	CASSPGTSGGINTQYF	TGTGCCAGCAGTCCCGGGACTAGCGGGGGTATCAATACGCAGTATTTT
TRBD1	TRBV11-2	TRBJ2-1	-	CASSPRQGINEQFF	TGTGCCAGCAGCCCCCGACAGGGAATCAATGAGCAGTTCTTC
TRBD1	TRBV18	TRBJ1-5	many	CASSPQGQGLQPQHF	TGTGCCAGCTCACCACAGGGACAGGGTCTTCAGCCCCAGCATTTT
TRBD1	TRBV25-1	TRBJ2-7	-	CASSLLGTGPLEQYF	TGTGCCAGCAGCCTTTTGGGGACAGGTCCGTTAGAGCAGTACTTC
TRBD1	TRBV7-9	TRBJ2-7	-	CASSPKTGAHEQYF	TGTGCCAGCAGCCCGAAGACAGGGGCCCACGAGCAGTACTTC
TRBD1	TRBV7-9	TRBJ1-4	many	CASSGTGSQEKLFF	TGTGCCAGCAGCGGGACAGGGAGTCAAGAAAAACTGTTTTTT
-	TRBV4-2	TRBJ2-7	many	CASSPGTSTYEQYF	TGTGCCAGCAGCCCCGGGACGTCCACCTACGAGCAGTACTTC
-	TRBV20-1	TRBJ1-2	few	CSADGQEKQNYGYTF	TGCAGTGCGGACGGTCAGGAAAAACAGAACTATGGCTACACCTTC
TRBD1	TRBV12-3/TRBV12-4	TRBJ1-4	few	CASSLLTGFNEKLFF	TGTGCCAGCAGTCTATTGACAGGGTTTAATGAAAAACTGTTTTTT
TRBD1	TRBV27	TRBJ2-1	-	CASSSRDRGNEQFF	TGTGCCAGCAGTTCCCGGGACAGGGGGAATGAGCAGTTCTTC
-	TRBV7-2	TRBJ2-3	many	CASVRDTQYF	TGTGCCAGCGTGAGAGATACGCAGTATTTT
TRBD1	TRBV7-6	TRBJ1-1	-	CASSSYAGTGREAFF	TGTGCCAGCAGCTCCTACGCCGGGACAGGGAGGGAAGCTTTCTTT
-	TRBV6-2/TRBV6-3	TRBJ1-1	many	CASSYSRYTEAFF	TGTGCCAGCAGTTACTCGAGATACACTGAAGCTTTCTTT
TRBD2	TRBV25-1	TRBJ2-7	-	CASSEYGLAGYEQYF	TGTGCCAGCAGTGAATACGGGCTAGCGGGCTACGAGCAGTACTTC
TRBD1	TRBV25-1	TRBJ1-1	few	CASSAGQGLGAEAFF	TGTGCCAGCAGTGCGGGACAGGGTCTTGGGGCTGAAGCTTTCTTT
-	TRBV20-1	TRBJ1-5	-	CSASGRRMGGNQPQHF	TGCAGTGCTAGCGGCAGACGGATGGGGGGCAATCAGCCCCAGCATTTT
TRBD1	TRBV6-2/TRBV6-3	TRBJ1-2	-	CASRVPGQGDGYTF	TGTGCCAGCAGAGTACCGGGACAGGGAGATGGCTACACCTTC
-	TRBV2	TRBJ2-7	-	CASSAHEQYF	TGTGCCAGCAGTGCCCACGAGCAGTACTTC
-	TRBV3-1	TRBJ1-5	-	CASSQTRGRGQPQHF	TGTGCCAGCAGCCAAACCCGGGGGCGCGGACAGCCCCAGCATTTT
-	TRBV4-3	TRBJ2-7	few	CASSQDFKKWLGSEQYF	TGCGCCAGCAGCCAAGATTTTAAGAAATGGTTGGGGAGCGAGCAGTACTTC
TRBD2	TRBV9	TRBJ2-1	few	CASSLLAGDRVEQFF	TGTGCCAGCAGCCTGCTAGCGGGAGACCGGGTTGAGCAGTTCTTC
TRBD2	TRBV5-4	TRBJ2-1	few	CASTISGGAYDEQFF	TGTGCCAGCACCATAAGCGGGGGGGCCTACGATGAGCAGTTCTTC